This T cell receptor beta chain was obtained from a study of blood T cell repertoires in COVID-19. Study as a whole: Sites across the United States, Italy and Spain contributed samples from acute and convalescent COVID-19.

Germline loops: CDR1 MNHEY, CDR2 SMNVEV (reference sequence). With V trimmed by 6 bases and J by 3 bases, 11 bases remained unmatched. This CDR3 spans 16 amino acids. The protocol was immunoSEQ multiplex PCR, while the TCRdb copy is restricted to in-frame clones and leaves out a portion. The sample consists of 40,000 to 45,000 clones, around 89% of them appearing once. The receptor was isolated from a human donor in a cohort sampled during active COVID-19. Sequencing was performed on peripheral blood. This chain uses TRBV27 with TRBJ1-5; 7 nucleotides agree with TRBD1. CDR3 sequence reads: CASSFGQASFNQPQHF. Here the CDR3 DNA reads TGTGCCAGCAGCTTTGGACAGGCTAGCTTCAATCAGCCCCAGCATTTT.